This T cell receptor beta chain was observed in a study of blood T cells in healthy people across ages. On this clonotype itself: The antigen remains undetermined.

A sample-barcoded 5' primer and a J-beta primer mix were used in a second PCR of roughly 7 to 11 cycles. TCRdb used MiXCR to reprocess the 5' RACE reads, holding one entry per CDR3 protein. The data contain about 1.5 million distinct CDR3 sequences, approximately 43% of them seen just once; the ten biggest clones take up approximately 4%. Findings and limits, study-wide: Across the age range, TCR beta diversity per million T cells fell in a roughly linear way.

This TCR was recovered from a woman between 18 and 30 years old in good health. The sample consisted of blood.

The DNA of the CDR3 is TGCGCCAGCAGCCAATGGGTAGGCACTGAAGCTTTCTTT. It codes for CASSQWVGTEAFF. V usage is TRBV4-3 and J usage is TRBJ1-1; D not resolved. The germline V gene has CDR1 LGHNA and CDR2 YSLEER. The CDR3 totals 13 residues. The V end lost 2 bases, the J end lost 4 bases, and 8 bases lay between the germline ends.